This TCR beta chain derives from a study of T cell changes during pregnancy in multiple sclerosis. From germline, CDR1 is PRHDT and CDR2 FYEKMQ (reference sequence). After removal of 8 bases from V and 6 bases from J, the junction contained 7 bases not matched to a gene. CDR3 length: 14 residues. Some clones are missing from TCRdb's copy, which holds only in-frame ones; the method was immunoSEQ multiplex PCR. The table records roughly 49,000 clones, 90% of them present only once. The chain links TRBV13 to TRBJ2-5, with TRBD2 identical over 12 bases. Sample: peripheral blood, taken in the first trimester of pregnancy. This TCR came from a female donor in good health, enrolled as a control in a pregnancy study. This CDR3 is CASLRLAGGQTQYF. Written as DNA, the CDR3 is TGTGCCAGCTTACGCCTAGCGGGGGGGCAGACCCAGTACTTC.